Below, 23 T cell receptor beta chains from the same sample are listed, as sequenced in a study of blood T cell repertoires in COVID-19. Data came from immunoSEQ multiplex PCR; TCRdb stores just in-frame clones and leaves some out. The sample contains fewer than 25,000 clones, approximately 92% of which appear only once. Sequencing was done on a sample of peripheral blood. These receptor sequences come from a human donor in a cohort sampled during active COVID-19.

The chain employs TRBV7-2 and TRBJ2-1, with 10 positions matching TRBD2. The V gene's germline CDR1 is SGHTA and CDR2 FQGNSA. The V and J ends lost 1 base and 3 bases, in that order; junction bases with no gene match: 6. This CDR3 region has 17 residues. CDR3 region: CASSLVLASGGYNEQFF. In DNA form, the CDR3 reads TGTGCCAGCAGCTTAGTCCTGGCTAGCGGGGGCTACAATGAGCAGTTCTTC.

CDR3 sequence: CASSQSNFGYEQYF. In DNA, the CDR3 is TGTGCCAGCAGCCAATCCAACTTCGGTTACGAGCAGTACTTC. The chain recombines TRBV7-2 with TRBJ2-7; D is undetermined. V lost 5 bases, J lost 4 bases, and 15 bases lay in between. Germline loops: CDR1 SGHTA, CDR2 FQGNSA. CDR3 length: 14 amino acids. The whole variable domain, remainder taken from reference TRBV7-2 and TRBJ2-7, is GAGVSQSPSNKVTEKGKDVELRCDPISGHTALYWYRQSLGQGLEFLIYFQGNSAPDKSGLPSDRFSAERTGGSVSTLTIQRTQQEDSAVYLCASSQSNFGYEQYFGPGTRLTVT.

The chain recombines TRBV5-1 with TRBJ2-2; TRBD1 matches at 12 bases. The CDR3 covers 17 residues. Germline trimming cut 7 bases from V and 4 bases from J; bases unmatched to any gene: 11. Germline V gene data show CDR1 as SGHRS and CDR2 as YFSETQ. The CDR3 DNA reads TGCGCCAGCGAATTAGGAAGGGACAGGGGGCTCACCGGGGAGCTGTTTTTT. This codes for CASELGRDRGLTGELFF.

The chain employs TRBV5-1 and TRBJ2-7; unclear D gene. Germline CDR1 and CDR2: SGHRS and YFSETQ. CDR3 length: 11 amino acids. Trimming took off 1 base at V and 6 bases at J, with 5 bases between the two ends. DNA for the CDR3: TGCGCCAGCAGCTTGTTCTCCGAGCAGTACTTC. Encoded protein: CASSLFSEQYF.

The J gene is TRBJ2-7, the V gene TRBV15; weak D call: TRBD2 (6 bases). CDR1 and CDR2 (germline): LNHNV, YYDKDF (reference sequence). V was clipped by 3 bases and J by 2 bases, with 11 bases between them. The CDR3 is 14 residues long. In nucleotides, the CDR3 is TGTGCCACCAGCAGGGACGGGGGAACCTACGAGCAGTACTTC. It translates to CATSRDGGTYEQYF.

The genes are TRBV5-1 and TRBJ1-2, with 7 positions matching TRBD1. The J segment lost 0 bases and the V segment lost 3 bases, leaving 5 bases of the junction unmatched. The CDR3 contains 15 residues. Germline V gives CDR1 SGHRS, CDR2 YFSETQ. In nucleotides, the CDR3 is TGCGCCAGCAGCTCCCAGGGGGGAGCTAACTATGGCTACACCTTC. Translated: CASSSQGGANYGYTF.

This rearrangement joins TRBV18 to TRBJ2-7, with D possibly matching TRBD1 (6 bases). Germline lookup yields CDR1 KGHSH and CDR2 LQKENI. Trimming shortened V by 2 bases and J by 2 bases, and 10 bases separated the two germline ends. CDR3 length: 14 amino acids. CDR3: CASSPRTEAYEQYF. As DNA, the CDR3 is TGTGCCAGCTCACCAAGGACAGAGGCCTACGAGCAGTACTTC.

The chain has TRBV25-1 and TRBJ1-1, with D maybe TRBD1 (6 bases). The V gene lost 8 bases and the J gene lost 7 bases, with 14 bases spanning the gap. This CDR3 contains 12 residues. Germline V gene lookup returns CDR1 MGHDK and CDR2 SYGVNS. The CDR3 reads CASGRGSHEAFF. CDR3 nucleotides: TGTGCCAGCGGGAGGGGGAGTCATGAAGCTTTCTTT.

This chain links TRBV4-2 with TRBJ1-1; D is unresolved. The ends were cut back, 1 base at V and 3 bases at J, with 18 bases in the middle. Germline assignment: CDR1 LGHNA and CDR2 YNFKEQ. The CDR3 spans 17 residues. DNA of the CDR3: TGTGCCAGCAGCCAAGGGAATGCCGGGAGGCAGCACACTGAAGCTTTCTTT. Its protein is CASSQGNAGRQHTEAFF.

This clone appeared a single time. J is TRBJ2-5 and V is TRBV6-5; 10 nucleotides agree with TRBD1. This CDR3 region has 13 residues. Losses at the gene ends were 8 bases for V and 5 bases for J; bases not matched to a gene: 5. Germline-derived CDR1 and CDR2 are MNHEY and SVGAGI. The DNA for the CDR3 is TGTGCCAGCCTCGGGACAGGGGTTGAGACCCAGTACTTC. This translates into CASLGTGVETQYF.

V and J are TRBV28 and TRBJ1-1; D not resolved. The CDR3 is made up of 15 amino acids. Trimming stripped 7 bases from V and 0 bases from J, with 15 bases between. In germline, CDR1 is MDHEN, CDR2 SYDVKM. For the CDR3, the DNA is TGTGCCAGCAAGGTGGGCCAGGCGATGAACACTGAAGCTTTCTTT. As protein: CASKVGQAMNTEAFF.

The DNA of the CDR3 is TGTGCCAGCAGCAGAAGGGACAGGGCTGAAGCTTTCTTT. Translating gives CASSRRDRAEAFF. J is TRBJ1-1 and V is TRBV6-5, with 9 bases fitting TRBD1. There are 13 residues in the CDR3. After removal of 6 bases from V and 6 bases from J, the junction contained 5 bases not matched to a gene. CDR1 and CDR2 (germline): MNHEY, SVGAGI.

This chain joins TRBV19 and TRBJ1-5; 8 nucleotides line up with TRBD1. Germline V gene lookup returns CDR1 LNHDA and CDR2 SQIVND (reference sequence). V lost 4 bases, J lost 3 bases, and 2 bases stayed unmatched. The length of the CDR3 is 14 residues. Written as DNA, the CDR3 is TGTGCCAGTAGTAAGACAGGGGACAATCAGCCCCAGCATTTT. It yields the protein CASSKTGDNQPQHF.

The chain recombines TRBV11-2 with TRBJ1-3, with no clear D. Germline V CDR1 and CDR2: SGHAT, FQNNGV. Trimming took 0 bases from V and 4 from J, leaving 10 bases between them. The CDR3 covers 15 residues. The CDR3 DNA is TGTGCCAGCAGCTTAGACCCCGGGTTCGGAAACACCATATATTTT. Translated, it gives CASSLDPGFGNTIYF.

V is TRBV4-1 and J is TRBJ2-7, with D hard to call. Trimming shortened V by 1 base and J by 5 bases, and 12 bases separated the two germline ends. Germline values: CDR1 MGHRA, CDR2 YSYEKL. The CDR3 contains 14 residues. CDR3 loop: CASSQGIKTHEQYF. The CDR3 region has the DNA TGCGCCAGCAGCCAAGGGATTAAGACTCACGAGCAGTACTTC.

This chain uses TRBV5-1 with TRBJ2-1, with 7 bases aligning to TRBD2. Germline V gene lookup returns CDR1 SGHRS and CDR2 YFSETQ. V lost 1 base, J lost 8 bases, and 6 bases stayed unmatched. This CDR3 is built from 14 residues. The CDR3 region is CASSLSRGGDEQFF. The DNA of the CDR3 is TGCGCCAGCAGCTTGTCGCGGGGAGGGGATGAGCAGTTCTTC.

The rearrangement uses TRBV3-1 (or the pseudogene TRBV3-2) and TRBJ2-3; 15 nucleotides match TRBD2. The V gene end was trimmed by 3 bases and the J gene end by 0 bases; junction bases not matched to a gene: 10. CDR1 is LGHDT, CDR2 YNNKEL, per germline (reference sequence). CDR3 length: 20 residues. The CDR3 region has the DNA TGTGCCAGCAGCCAGGGACTAGCGGGGGGTGGTTCGGGTAGCACAGATACGCAGTATTTT. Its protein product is CASSQGLAGGGSGSTDTQYF.

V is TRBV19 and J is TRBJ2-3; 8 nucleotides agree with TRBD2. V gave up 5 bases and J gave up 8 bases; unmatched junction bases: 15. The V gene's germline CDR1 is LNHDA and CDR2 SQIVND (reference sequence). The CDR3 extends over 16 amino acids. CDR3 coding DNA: TGTGCCAGTAGTGAAAGAACCGGGACTAGAATTAGTACGCAGTATTTT. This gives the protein CASSERTGTRISTQYF.

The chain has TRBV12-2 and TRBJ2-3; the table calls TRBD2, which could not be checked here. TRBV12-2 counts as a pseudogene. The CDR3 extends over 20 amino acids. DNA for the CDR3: TGTGCAAGTCGCATTAGGTTCGGGAGGACTAGCGGGGGACGTACAGATACGCAGTATTTT. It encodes CASRIRFGRTSGGRTDTQYF.

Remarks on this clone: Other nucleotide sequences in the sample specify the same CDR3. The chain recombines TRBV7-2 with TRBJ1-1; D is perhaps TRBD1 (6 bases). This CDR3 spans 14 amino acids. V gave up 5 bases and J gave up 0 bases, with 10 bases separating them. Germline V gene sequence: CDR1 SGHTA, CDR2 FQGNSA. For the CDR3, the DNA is TGTGCCAGCAGCCTAGGACAGATGAACACTGAAGCTTTCTTT. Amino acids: CASSLGQMNTEAFF.

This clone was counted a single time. The CDR3 loop reads CASSLMPRDSFSYEQYF. CDR3 coding DNA: TGTGCCAGCAGCTTAATGCCCCGGGACAGTTTCTCCTACGAGCAGTACTTC. V gene TRBV7-8 combines with J gene TRBJ2-7; 7 bases match TRBD1. The trim removed 2 bases at V and 0 bases at J, leaving 10 bases unmatched. The germline gives CDR1 SGHVS, CDR2 FQNEAQ. CDR3 length equals 17 residues.

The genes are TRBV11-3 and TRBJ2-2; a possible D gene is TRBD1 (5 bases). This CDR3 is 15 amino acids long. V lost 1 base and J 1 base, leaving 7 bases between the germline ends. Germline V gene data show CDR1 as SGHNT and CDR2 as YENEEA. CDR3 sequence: CASSLGGVNTGELFF. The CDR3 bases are TGTGCCAGCAGCTTAGGGGGCGTGAACACCGGGGAGCTGTTTTTT.

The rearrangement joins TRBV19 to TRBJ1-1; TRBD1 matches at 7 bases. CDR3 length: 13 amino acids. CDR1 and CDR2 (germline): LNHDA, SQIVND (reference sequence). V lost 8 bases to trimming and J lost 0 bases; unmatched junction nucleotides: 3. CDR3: CASHDRVNTEAFF. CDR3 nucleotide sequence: TGTGCCAGTCATGACAGGGTGAACACTGAAGCTTTCTTT. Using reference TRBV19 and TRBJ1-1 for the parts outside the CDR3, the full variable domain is DGGITQSPKYLFRKEGQNVTLSCEQNLNHDAMYWYRQDPGQGLRLIYYSQIVNDFQKGDIAEGYSVSREKKESFPLTVTSAQKNPTAFYLCASHDRVNTEAFFGQGTRLTVV.